This T cell receptor beta chain was observed in a study of T cells in severe cutaneous drug reactions (dated by TCRdb to between 2019 and 2020). About the investigation overall: Recruitment took place between the early 2010s and the late 2010s, drawing patients from Taiwan, Thailand and a European registry network. Only patients with a probable or definite SJS/TEN or DRESS diagnosis by RegiSCAR criteria were enrolled. The culprit drug was assigned using the Naranjo algorithm and the ALDEN drug causality algorithm. Blister fluids/cells, PBMC and other biological samples were taken from patients in the acute stage or the recovery stage. The study combined bulk TCR sequencing with single-cell sequencing, quantitative PCR validation, functional assays and transgenic mouse experiments. Libraries used iRepertoire multiplex PCR; authors cited a comparison showing similar capture of abundant clonotypes across iRepertoire and 5' RACE methods with or without UMI.

Its frequency places this clonotype as medium-sized (0.01 to 0.1%); no count is recorded. The clone's antigen remains unknown. For both bulk and single-cell sequencing, libraries were prepared with the iRepertoire multiplex PCR system using TCR subtype-specific primers. Multiplex PCR using primers aimed at the V, D and J gene regions produced the bulk TCR beta libraries. Approximately 95-500 ng of RNA per sample was used as input for bulk TCR library preparation. An Illumina MiSeq was used to sequence the bulk TCR beta amplicons. Turning to the authors' computational methods: Quality control steps removed sample misassignments and low-quality sequencing reads. CDR3 was defined as the amino acids between the V-gene Y[YFLI]C motif and the J-segment [FW]GXGT motif. The IMGT database served as the reference for assigning TRBV and TRBJ genes and CDR3 clonotypes. Per-sample TRBV expression was normalized to the mean of the same gene in PBMC from 35 to 55 healthy donors. TCRdb reprocessed the reads and assigns one entry to each CDR3 protein sequence, leaving out DNA. These V and J calls originate from TCRdb's pipeline instead of the authors' own analysis. This sample's table has entries for several thousand distinct CDR3 sequences. 15% to 19% of the sample rests with the top ten.

Overall study outcomes, separate from this receptor: According to the authors, further study is still needed to determine whether the public TCR generalizes to SJS/TEN caused by other drugs. TRBV12-4 usage was strongly increased in CBZ-SJS/TEN patients, averaging roughly 33% in blister cells and 4.5% to 5% in PBMC. A public TCRbeta CDR3, present at a mean of roughly 14% in all seven CBZ-SJS/TEN blister samples, was undetectable or scarce in PBMC from tolerant controls and healthy donors.

The CDR3 runs 14 residues from the cysteine to the phenylalanine. No DNA has been recorded. CDR1 MGHRA and CDR2 YSYEKL are derived from the germline V gene. Sequencing was performed on donors who were patients with carbamazepine-induced Stevens-Johnson syndrome or toxic epidermal necrolysis (CBZ-SJS/TEN). The peripheral blood repertoires were obtained from CBZ-SJS/TEN patients of Han Chinese origin (roughly five) and European origin (about six). To search for drug-specific clonotypes, the T cell receptor repertoires of patients with drug-induced severe cutaneous adverse reactions were profiled by next-generation sequencing. RNA was isolated from either blister cells of skin lesions or peripheral blood mononuclear cells.

The chain is made from TRBV4-1 and TRBJ2-5; TCRdb lists TRBD1, though no DNA is available to test this call. This sequence originates from a human donor with a severe cutaneous adverse drug reaction. Sample: PBMCs. CDR3 loop: CASSQGPGQETQYF.